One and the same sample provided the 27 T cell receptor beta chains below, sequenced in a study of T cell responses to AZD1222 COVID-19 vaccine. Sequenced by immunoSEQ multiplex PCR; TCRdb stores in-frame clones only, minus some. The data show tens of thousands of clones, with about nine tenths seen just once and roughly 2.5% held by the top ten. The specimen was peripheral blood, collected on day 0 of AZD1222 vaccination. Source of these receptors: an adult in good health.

CDR3 region: CASSLILNGGEQYF. CDR3 coding DNA: TGTGCCAGCAGCCTAATATTGAACGGGGGCGAGCAGTACTTC. The chain employs TRBV3-1 (or the pseudogene TRBV3-2) and TRBJ2-7, with D possibly being TRBD2 (6 bases). The germline V gene has CDR1 LGHDT and CDR2 YNNKEL (reference sequence). The CDR3 totals 14 residues. Between the trimmed V and J ends, which lost 4 bases and 6 bases, there was a span of 16 bases.

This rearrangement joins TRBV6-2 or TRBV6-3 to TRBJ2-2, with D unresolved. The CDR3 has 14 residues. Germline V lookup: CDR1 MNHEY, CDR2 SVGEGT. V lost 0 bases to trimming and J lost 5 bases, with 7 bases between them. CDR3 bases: TGTGCCAGCAGTTACTCGACCGATACCGGGGAGCTGTTTTTT. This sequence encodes CASSYSTDTGELFF.

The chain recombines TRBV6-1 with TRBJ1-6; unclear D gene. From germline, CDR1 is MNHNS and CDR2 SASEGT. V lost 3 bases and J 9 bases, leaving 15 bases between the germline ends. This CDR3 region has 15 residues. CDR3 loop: CASSEALGIGSPLHF. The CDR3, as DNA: TGTGCCAGCAGTGAGGCTTTGGGGATCGGTTCACCCCTCCACTTT.

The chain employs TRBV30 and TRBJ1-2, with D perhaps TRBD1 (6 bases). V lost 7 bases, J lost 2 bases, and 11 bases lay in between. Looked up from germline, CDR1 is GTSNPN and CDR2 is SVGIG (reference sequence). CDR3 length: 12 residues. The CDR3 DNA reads TGTGCCTCAATGACAGGCAACTATGGCTACACCTTC. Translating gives CASMTGNYGYTF.

The DNA for the CDR3 is TGCGCCAGCAGCTTTTTCGTCAATGAGCAGTTCTTC. The encoded protein is CASSFFVNEQFF. This sequence joins TRBV5-1 and TRBJ2-1; unclear D gene. The V end lost 2 bases, the J end lost 6 bases, and 6 bases lay between the germline ends. The CDR3 spans 12 residues. Germline values: CDR1 SGHRS, CDR2 YFSETQ.

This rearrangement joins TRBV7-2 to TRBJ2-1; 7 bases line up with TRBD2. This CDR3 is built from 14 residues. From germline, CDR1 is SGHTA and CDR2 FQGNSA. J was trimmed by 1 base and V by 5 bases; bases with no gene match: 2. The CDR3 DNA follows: TGTGCCAGCAGCCTGGGACTATCCTACAATGAGCAGTTCTTC. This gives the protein CASSLGLSYNEQFF.

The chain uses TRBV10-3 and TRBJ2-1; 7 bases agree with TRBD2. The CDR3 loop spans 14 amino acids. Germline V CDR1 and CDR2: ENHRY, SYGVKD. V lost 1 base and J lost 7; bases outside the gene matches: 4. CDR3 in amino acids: CAISEWEGRNEQFF. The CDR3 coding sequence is TGTGCCATCAGTGAGTGGGAGGGCCGGAATGAGCAGTTCTTC.

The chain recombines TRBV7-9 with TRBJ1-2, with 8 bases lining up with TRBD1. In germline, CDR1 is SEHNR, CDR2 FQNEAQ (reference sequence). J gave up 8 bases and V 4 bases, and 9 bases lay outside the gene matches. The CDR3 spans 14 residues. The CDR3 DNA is TGTGCCAGCAGCTATTCAGCAGGGGGCGCAGGCTACACCTTC. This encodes CASSYSAGGAGYTF.

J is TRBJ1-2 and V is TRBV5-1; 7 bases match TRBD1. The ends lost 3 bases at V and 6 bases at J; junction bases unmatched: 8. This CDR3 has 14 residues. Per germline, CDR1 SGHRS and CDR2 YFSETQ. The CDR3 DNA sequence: TGCGCCAGCAGCTCCCGGACAGGACCCCATGGCTACACCTTC. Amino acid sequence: CASSSRTGPHGYTF. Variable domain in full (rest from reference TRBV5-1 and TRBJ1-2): KAGVTQTPRYLIKTRGQQVTLSCSPISGHRSVSWYQQTPGQGLQFLFEYFSETQRNKGNFPGRFSGRQFSNSRSEMNVSTLELGDSALYLCASSSRTGPHGYTFGSGTRLTVV.

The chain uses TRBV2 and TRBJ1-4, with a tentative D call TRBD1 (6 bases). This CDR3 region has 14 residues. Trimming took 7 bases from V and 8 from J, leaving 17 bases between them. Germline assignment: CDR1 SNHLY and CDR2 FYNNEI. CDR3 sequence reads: CASILSGAGEKLFF. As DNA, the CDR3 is TGTGCCAGCATTCTATCGGGGGCTGGGGAAAAACTGTTTTTT.

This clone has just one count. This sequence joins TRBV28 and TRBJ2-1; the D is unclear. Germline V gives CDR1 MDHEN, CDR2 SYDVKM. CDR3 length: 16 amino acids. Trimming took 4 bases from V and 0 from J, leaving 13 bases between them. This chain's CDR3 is CASSSPHQSSYNEQFF. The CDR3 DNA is TGTGCCAGCAGTTCACCCCACCAGAGCTCCTACAATGAGCAGTTCTTC. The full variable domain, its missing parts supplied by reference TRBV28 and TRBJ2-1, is DVKVTQSSRYLVKRTGEKVFLECVQDMDHENMFWYRQDPGLGLRLIYFSYDVKMKEKGDIPEGYSVSREKKERFSLILESASTNQTSMYLCASSSPHQSSYNEQFFGPGTRLTVL.

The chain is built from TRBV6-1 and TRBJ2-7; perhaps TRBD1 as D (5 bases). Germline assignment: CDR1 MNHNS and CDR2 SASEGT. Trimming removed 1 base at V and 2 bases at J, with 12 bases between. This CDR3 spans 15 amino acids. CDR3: CASSEEGAVPYEQYF. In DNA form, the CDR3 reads TGTGCCAGCAGTGAAGAAGGGGCGGTCCCCTACGAGCAGTACTTC.

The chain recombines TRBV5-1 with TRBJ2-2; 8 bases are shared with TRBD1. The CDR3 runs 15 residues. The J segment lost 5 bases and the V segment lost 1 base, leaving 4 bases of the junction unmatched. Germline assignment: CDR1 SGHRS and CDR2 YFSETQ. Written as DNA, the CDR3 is TGCGCCAGCAGCTTGTTAGGACAGGGAACCGGGGAGCTGTTTTTT. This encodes CASSLLGQGTGELFF.

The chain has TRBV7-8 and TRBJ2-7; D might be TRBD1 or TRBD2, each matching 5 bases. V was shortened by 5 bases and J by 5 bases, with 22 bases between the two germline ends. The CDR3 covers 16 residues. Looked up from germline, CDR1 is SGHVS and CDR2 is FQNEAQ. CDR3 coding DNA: TGTGCCAGCAGCACAGGCCGCGGGTCCAGTAGGAACGAGCAGTACTTC. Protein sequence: CASSTGRGSSRNEQYF.

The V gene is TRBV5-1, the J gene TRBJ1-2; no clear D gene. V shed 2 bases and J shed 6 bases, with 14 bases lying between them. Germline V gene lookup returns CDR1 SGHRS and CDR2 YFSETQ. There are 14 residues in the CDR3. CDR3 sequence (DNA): TGCGCCAGCAGCTTTGAGGGAAGCGTCGATGGCTACACCTTC. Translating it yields CASSFEGSVDGYTF.

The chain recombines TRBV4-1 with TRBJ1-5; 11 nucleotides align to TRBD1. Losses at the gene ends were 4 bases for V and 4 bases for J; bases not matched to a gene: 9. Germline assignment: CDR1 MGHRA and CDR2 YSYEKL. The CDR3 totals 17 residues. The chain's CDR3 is CASSLWTGGFANQPQHF. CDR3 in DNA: TGCGCCAGCAGCCTCTGGACAGGGGGCTTCGCAAATCAGCCCCAGCATTTT.

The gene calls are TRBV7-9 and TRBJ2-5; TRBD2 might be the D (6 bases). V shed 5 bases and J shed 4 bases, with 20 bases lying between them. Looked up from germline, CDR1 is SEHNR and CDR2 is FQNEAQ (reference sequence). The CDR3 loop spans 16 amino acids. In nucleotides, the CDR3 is TGTGCCAGCAGCCTCCTTTCCGGGGCCGGGGGAGAGACCCAGTACTTC. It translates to CASSLLSGAGGETQYF.

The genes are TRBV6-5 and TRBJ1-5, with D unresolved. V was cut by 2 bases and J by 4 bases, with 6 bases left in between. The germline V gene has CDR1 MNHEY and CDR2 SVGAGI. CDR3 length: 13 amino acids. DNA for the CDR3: TGTGCCAGCAGTTACGACGGTAATCAGCCCCAGCATTTT. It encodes CASSYDGNQPQHF.

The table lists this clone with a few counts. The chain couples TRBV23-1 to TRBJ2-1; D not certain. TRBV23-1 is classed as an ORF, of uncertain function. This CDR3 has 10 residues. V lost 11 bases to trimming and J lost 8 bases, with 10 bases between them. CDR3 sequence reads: CAALADEQFF. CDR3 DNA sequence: TGCGCCGCCCTCGCGGATGAGCAGTTCTTC.

The CDR3 reads CASSPQAGGFGNQPQHF. In DNA, the CDR3 is TGTGCCAGCAGTCCCCAGGCGGGAGGGTTTGGCAATCAGCCCCAGCATTTT. This sequence joins TRBV6-6 and TRBJ1-5, with D uncertain. Germline assignment: CDR1 MNHNY and CDR2 SVGAGI (reference sequence). CDR3 length equals 17 residues. V was trimmed by 5 bases and J by 2 bases, leaving 19 bases between them.

CDR3 protein: CASSVGGAGTYEQYF. The DNA for the CDR3 is TGTGCCAGCAGCGTAGGTGGGGCAGGGACCTACGAGCAGTACTTC. J is TRBJ2-7 and V is TRBV9, with TRBD1 as a possible D gene (5 bases). The germline gives CDR1 SGDLS, CDR2 YYNGEE. V was trimmed by 0 bases and J by 2 bases, leaving 12 bases between them. There are 15 residues in the CDR3.

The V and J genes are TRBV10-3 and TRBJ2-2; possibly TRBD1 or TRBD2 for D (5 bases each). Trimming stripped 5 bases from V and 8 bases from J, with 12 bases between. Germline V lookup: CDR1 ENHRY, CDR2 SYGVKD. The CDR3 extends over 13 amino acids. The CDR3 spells CAISRDQGGELFF. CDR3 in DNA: TGTGCCATCAGTCGGGACCAAGGGGGGGAGCTGTTTTTT.

CDR3 nucleotides: TGCGCCAGCAGCCAAGACCGAGGGTACGGAACAGCTACCGTGGTAAATGGCGAGCAGTACTTC. Amino acids: CASSQDRGYGTATVVNGEQYF. The J gene is TRBJ2-7, the V gene TRBV4-3, with D tentatively TRBD2 (5 bases). The germline CDR1 and CDR2 sequences are LGHNA and YSLEER. This CDR3 is built from 21 residues. Between the trimmed V and J ends, which lost 0 bases and 6 bases, there was a span of 33 bases.

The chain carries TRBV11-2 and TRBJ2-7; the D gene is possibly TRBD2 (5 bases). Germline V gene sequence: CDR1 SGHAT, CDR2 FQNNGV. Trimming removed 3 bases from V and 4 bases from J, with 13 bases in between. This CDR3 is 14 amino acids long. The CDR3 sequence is CASSFVSSGYEQYF. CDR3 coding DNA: TGTGCCAGCAGCTTTGTATCCTCGGGATACGAGCAGTACTTC.

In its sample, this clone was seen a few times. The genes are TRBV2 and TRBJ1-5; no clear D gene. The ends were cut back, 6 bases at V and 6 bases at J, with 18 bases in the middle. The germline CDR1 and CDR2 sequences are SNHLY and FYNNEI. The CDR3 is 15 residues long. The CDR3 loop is CASSRESLIGQPQHF. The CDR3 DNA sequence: TGTGCCAGCAGCCGTGAAAGTTTAATTGGTCAGCCCCAGCATTTT.

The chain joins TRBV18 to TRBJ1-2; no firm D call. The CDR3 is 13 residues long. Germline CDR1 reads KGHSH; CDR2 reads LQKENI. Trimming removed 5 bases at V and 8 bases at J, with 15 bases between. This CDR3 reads CASSRGPVGGYTF. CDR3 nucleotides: TGTGCCAGCTCAAGAGGGCCAGTGGGGGGCTACACCTTC.

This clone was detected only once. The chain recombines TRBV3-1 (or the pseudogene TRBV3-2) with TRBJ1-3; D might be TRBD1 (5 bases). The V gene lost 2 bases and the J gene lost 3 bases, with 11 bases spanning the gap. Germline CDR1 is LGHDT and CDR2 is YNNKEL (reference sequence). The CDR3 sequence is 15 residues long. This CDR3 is CASSQLQGFGNTIYF. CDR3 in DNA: TGTGCCAGCAGCCAATTGCAGGGATTTGGAAACACCATATATTTT.